This T cell receptor beta chain was sequenced in a study of blood T cell repertoires in COVID-19. Overall study context: Acute and convalescent COVID-19 specimens originated in the United States, Italy and Spain. Nucleic acid was either cDNA or gDNA, and it came from T cells, B-cell-depleted T cells, or PBMCs.

Original methodology: For nucleated cells, counts were estimated from reference gene primer amplification. Measured with immunoSEQ multiplex PCR; TCRdb has only the in-frame clones, and not every one. Clone size and V and J calls were adopted from that table, with D and trimming inferred from the DNA. The sample contains 140,000 to 150,000 clones, more than 75% of which appear only once. Germline CDR1 is LGHDT and CDR2 is YNNKEL (reference sequence). V dropped 0 bases and J dropped 9; count of bases not matched to a gene: 3. The CDR3 runs 15 residues. The V gene is TRBV3-1 (or the pseudogene TRBV3-2), the J gene TRBJ1-6; TRBD1 agrees at 9 bases. The sequenced sample consisted of peripheral blood. The receptor's source is a human donor in a cohort sampled during active COVID-19. As DNA, the CDR3 is TGTGCCAGCAGCCAAGATGCGACAGGGGGTTCACCCCTCCACTTT. It specifies CASSQDATGGSPLHF.